These T cell receptor beta chains were read from a single sample in a study of shared clonotypes between healthy human individuals. Here immunoSEQ multiplex PCR was the method, and the copy in TCRdb shows in-frame clones only, minus some. The sample yields about 1.5 million clones, 95% to 99% seen once. Sequenced input: naive CD4+ T cells sorted from blood. These receptors originate from a man between 25 and 39 years old in good health. CDR3s include the opening cysteine and the closing phenylalanine or tryptophan. The order of the fields is D gene, clone size, J gene, V gene, CDR3 protein, CDR3 DNA. The D gene is left open where the match is weak. A clone size is listed for some rows: how often the clone was seen (once, few, many), or a class if it is expanded.

- - TRBJ1-1 TRBV19 CASSIVRTLENTEAFF TGTGCCAGTAGTATAGTCCGGACACTGGAGAACACTGAAGCTTTCTTT
- - TRBJ2-4 TRBV11-3 CASSSDRAKNIQYF TGTGCCAGCAGCTCCGACAGAGCCAAAAACATTCAGTACTTC
TRBD1 - TRBJ1-2 TRBV5-1 CASSLIRGHGYTF TGCGCCAGCAGCTTGATTAGGGGGCACGGCTACACCTTC
- - TRBJ2-1 TRBV18 CASSGADSYNEQFF TGTGCCAGCTCAGGAGCGGACTCCTACAATGAGCAGTTCTTC
TRBD1 once TRBJ1-5 TRBV2 CASSPSTGSGNQPQHF TGTGCCAGCAGCCCCTCGACAGGGTCTGGGAATCAGCCCCAGCATTTT
- - TRBJ2-5 TRBV2 CASNRESQETQYF TGTGCCAGCAACAGGGAGTCTCAAGAGACCCAGTACTTC
TRBD2 - TRBJ2-2 TRBV9 CASSSRASGSSGELFF TGTGCCAGCAGCTCCCGGGCTAGCGGGTCGTCCGGGGAGCTGTTTTTT
- - TRBJ1-5 TRBV6-5 CASSYGSNQPQHF TGTGCCAGCAGTTATGGAAGCAATCAGCCCCAGCATTTT
- - TRBJ2-5 TRBV5-1 CASSLGVGQETQYF TGCGCCAGCAGCTTGGGGGTAGGGCAAGAGACCCAGTACTTC
- - TRBJ2-7 TRBV28 CASESSYEQYF TGTGCCAGCGAGAGTTCCTACGAGCAGTACTTC
TRBD2 - TRBJ2-1 TRBV15 CATSRDVAGGLEQFF TGTGCCACCAGCAGAGATGTAGCGGGAGGACTTGAGCAGTTCTTC
- - TRBJ1-1 TRBV6-5 CASSPRPGIEAFF TGTGCCAGCAGTCCCCGTCCTGGGATTGAAGCTTTCTTT
TRBD2 once TRBJ2-1 TRBV6-1 CASSEGTSGAYNEQFF TGTGCCAGCAGTGAAGGGACTAGCGGAGCCTACAATGAGCAGTTCTTC
TRBD1 - TRBJ2-7 TRBV11-2 CASSLWDRGLYEQYF TGTGCCAGCAGCCTGTGGGACAGGGGACTCTACGAGCAGTACTTC
- - TRBJ2-5 TRBV5-1 CASRGVAASDGTQYF TGCGCCAGCAGGGGAGTAGCGGCAAGTGATGGGACCCAGTACTTC
- - TRBJ2-3 TRBV11-2 CASSQQPQSTDTQYF TGTGCCAGCAGCCAACAACCACAGAGCACAGATACGCAGTATTTT
TRBD1 - TRBJ1-1 TRBV18 CASSPKARQGPEAFF TGTGCCAGCTCACCAAAAGCCCGACAGGGACCTGAAGCTTTCTTT
- - TRBJ2-7 TRBV29-1 CSVGKGNGVVEQYF TGCAGCGTGGGTAAGGGGAACGGGGTTGTCGAGCAGTACTTC
TRBD1 - TRBJ1-1 TRBV5-5 CASSLTGDVVEAFF TGTGCCAGCAGCTTGACAGGGGACGTCGTGGAAGCTTTCTTT
- - TRBJ2-7 TRBV7-2 CASSFSSNHEQYF TGTGCCAGCAGCTTCTCTAGTAACCACGAGCAGTACTTC
TRBD2 - TRBJ2-7 TRBV6-1 CASSHLAGGSYEQYF TGTGCCAGCAGTCATCTAGCGGGAGGGTCCTACGAGCAGTACTTC
- - TRBJ1-3 TRBV28 CASSLTTGTLKPTIYF TGTGCCAGCAGTCTAACAACAGGGACCCTCAAGCCCACCATATATTTT
TRBD2 - TRBJ2-1 TRBV7-2 CASSLEGTRQFF TGTGCCAGCAGCTTAGAAGGGACTAGGCAGTTCTTC
- - TRBJ1-1 TRBV10-3 CATGRGNTEAFF TGTGCCACCGGACGGGGCAACACTGAAGCTTTCTTT
TRBD2 once TRBJ2-1 TRBV28 CASSWDELAGGVPWYNEQFF TGTGCCAGCAGTTGGGACGAATTAGCGGGAGGGGTACCGTGGTACAATGAGCAGTTCTTC
- - TRBJ1-3 TRBV15 CATSVGTHRTAGNTIYF TGTGCCACCAGCGTAGGGACACACCGTACAGCTGGAAACACCATATATTTT
- - TRBJ2-2 TRBV7-9 CASREAGRATGELFF TGTGCCAGCAGGGAGGCGGGACGTGCAACCGGGGAGCTGTTTTTT
TRBD1 - TRBJ1-2 TRBV7-9 CASSLAGTGAVGYTF TGTGCCAGCAGCTTAGCAGGAACAGGGGCGGTGGGCTACACCTTC
- - TRBJ2-1 TRBV28 CASTPSVSYNEQFF TGTGCCAGCACCCCTTCAGTTTCTTACAATGAGCAGTTCTTC
- - TRBJ2-7 TRBV5-4 CASSRLLANVYEQYF TGTGCCAGCAGTCGTCTTCTAGCCAATGTCTACGAGCAGTACTTC
TRBD2 once TRBJ2-1 TRBV9 CASSVRTSGNEQFF TGTGCCAGCAGCGTTCGGACTAGCGGGAATGAGCAGTTCTTC
TRBD2 - TRBJ2-7 TRBV7-2 CASRLAGGSYEQYF TGTGCCAGCAGACTAGCGGGGGGTTCCTACGAGCAGTACTTC
- once TRBJ2-3 TRBV11-3 CASSSPGHLSTDTQYF TGTGCCAGCAGCTCCCCCGGACATTTAAGCACAGATACGCAGTATTTT
- - TRBJ1-2 TRBV7-2 CASSSPGGWTNYGYTF TGTGCCAGCAGCTCCCCGGGGGGGTGGACTAACTATGGCTACACCTTC
- - TRBJ2-1 TRBV5-1 CASSLSQYNEQFF TGCGCCAGCAGCTTGTCGCAGTACAATGAGCAGTTCTTC
- - TRBJ2-5 TRBV5-1 CASSLRQGLDRQETQYF TGCGCCAGCAGCTTGCGGCAGGGTTTGGACAGACAAGAGACCCAGTACTTC
- once TRBJ2-7 TRBV6-1 CASVQGLHSYEQYF TGTGCCAGCGTACAGGGCCTGCACTCCTACGAGCAGTACTTC
- - TRBJ2-7 TRBV11-2 CASSRQGYEQYF TGTGCCAGCAGTCGTCAAGGCTACGAGCAGTACTTC